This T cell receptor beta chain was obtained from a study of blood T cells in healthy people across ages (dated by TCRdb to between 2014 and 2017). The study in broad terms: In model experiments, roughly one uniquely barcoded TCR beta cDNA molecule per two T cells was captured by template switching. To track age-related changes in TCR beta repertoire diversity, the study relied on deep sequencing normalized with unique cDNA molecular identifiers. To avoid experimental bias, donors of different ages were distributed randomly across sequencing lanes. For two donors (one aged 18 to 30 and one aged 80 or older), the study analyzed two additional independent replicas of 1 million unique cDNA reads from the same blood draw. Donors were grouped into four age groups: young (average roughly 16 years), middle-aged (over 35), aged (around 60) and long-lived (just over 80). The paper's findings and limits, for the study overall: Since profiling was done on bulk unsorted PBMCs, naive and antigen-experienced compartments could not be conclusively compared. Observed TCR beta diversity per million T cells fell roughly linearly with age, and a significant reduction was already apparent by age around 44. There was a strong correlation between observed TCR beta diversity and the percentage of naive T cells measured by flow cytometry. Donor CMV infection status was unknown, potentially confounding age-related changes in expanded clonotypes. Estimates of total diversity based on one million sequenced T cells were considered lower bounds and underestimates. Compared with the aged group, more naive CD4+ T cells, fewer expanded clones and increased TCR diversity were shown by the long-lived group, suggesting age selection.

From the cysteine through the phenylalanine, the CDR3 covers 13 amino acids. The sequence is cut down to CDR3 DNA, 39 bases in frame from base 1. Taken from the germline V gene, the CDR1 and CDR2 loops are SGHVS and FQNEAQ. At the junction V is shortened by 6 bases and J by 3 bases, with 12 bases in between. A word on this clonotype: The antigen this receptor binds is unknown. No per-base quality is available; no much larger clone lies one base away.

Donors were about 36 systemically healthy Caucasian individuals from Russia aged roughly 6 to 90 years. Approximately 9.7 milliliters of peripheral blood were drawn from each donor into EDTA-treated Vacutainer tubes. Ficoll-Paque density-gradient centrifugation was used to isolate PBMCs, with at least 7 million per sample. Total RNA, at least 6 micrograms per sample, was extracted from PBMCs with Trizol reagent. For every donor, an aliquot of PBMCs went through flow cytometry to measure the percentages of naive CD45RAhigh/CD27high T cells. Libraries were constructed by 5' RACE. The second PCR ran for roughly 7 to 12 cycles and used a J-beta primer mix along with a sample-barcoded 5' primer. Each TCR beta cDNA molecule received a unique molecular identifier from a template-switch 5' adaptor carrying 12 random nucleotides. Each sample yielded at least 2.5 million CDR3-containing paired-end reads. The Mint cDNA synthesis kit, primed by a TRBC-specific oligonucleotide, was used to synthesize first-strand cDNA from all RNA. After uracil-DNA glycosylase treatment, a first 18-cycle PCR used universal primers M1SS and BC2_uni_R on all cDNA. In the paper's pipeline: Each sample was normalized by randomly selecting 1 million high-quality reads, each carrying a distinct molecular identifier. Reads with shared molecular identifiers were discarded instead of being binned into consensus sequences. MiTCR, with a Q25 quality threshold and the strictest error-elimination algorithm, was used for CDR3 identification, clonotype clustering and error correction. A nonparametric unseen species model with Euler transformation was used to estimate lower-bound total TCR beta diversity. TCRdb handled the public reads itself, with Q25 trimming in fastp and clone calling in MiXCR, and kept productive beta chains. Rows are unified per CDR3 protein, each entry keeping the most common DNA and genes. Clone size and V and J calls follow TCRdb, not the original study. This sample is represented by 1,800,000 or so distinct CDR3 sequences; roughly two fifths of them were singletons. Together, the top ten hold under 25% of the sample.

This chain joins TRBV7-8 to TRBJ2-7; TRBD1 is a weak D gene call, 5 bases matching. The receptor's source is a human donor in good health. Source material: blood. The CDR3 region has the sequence CASRLFQGYEQYF. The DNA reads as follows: TGTGCCAGCAGACTATTCCAGGGCTACGAGCAGTACTTC.